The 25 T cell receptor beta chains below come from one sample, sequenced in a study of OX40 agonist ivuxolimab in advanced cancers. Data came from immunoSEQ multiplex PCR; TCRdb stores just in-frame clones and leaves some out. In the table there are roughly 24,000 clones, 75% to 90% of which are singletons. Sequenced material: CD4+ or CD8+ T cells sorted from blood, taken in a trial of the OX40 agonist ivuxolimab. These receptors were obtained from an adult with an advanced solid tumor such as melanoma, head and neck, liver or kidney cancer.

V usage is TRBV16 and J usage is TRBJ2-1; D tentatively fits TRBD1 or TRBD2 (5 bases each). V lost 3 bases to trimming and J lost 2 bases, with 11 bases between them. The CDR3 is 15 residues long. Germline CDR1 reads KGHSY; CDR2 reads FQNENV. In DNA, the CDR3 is TGTGCCAGCAGCCAGTCCATGGGACCCTACAATGAGCAGTTCTTC. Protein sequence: CASSQSMGPYNEQFF.

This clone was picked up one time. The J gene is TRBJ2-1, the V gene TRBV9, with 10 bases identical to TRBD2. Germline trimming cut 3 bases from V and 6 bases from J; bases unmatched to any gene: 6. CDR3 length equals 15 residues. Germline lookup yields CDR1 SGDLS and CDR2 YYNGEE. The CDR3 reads CASSASGGAFNEQFF. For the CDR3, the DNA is TGTGCCAGCAGCGCCAGCGGGGGGGCCTTCAATGAGCAGTTCTTC. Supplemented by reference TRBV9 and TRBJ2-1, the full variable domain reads DSGVTQTPKHLITATGQRVTLRCSPRSGDLSVYWYQQSLDQGLQFLIQYYNGEERAKGNILERFSAQQFPDLHSELNLSSLELGDSALYFCASSASGGAFNEQFFGPGTRLTVL.

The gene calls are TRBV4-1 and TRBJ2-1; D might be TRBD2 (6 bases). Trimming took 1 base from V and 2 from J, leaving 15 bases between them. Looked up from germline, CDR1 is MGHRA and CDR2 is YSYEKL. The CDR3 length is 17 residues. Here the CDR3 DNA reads TGCGCCAGCAGCCAAGGGAGGGTGGGAGTGGCCTACAATGAGCAGTTCTTC. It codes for CASSQGRVGVAYNEQFF.

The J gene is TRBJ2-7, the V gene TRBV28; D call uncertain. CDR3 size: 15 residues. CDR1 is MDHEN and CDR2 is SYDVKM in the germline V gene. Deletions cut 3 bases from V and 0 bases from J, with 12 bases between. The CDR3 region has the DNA TGTGCCAGCAGTTTTAACGCAGTTGCCTCCTACGAGCAGTACTTC. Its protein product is CASSFNAVASYEQYF.

Here the CDR3 reads CASSPGAGGGYEQYF. CDR3 sequence (DNA): TGTGCCAGCAGCCCCGGGGCAGGGGGAGGCTACGAGCAGTACTTC. The chain recombines TRBV7-3 with TRBJ2-5; TRBD1 might be the D (7 bases). The J call may not be correct, given that the DNA end is closer to TRBJ2-7. This CDR3 has 15 residues. CDR1 and CDR2 from the germline V gene are SGHTA and FQGTGA.

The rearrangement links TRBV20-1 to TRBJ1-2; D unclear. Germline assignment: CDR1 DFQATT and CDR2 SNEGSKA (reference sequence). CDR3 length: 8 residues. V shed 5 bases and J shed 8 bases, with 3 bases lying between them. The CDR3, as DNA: TGCAGTGCTGGCGGCTACACCTTC. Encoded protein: CSAGGYTF.

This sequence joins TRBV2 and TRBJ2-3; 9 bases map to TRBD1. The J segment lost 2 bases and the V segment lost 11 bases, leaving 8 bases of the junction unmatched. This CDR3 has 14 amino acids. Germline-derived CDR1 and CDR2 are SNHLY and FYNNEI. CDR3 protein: CAVPDRGTTDTQYF. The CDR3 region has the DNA TGTGCCGTTCCGGACAGGGGCACCACAGATACGCAGTATTTT.

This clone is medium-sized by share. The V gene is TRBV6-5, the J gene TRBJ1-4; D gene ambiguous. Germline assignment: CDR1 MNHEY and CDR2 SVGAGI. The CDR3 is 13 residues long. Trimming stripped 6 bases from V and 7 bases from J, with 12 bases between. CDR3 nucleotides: TGTGCCAGCAGCCCAATTAAGGGTGAAAAACTGTTTTTT. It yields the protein CASSPIKGEKLFF.

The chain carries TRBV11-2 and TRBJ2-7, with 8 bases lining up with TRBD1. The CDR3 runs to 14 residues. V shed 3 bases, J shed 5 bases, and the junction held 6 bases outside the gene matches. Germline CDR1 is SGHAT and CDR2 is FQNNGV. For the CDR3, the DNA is TGTGCCAGCAGCTTCCCCCTACAGGGGGACGAGCAGTACTTC. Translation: CASSFPLQGDEQYF.

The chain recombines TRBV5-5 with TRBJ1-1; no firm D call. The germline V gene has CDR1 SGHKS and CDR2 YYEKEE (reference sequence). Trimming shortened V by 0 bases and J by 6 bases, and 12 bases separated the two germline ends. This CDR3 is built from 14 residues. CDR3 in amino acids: CASSLETARAEAFF. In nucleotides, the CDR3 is TGTGCCAGCAGCTTGGAGACGGCTAGGGCTGAAGCTTTCTTT.

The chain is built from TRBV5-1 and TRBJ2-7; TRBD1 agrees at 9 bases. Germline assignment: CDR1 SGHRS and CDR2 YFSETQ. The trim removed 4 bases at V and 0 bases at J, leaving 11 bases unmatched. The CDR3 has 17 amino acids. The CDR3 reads CASSLPPTGQGSYEQYF. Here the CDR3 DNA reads TGCGCCAGCAGCCTGCCCCCTACGGGACAGGGCTCCTACGAGCAGTACTTC.

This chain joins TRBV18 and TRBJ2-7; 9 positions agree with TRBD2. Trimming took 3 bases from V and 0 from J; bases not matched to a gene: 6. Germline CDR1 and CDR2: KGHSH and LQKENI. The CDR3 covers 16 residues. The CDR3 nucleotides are TGTGCCAGCTCACCCGGGATAGCGGGGGCCTCCTACGAGCAGTACTTC. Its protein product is CASSPGIAGASYEQYF.

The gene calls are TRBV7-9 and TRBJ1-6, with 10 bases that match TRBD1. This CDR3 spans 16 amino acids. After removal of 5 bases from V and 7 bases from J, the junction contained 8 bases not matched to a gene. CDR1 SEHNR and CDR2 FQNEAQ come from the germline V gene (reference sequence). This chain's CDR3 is CASSPIPGQGNSPLHF. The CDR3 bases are TGTGCCAGCAGCCCCATCCCGGGACAGGGGAATTCACCCCTCCACTTT.

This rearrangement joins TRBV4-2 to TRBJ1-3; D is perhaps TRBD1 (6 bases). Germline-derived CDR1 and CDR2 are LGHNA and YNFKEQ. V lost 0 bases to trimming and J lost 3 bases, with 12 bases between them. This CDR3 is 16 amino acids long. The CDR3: CASSQEGARLGNTIYF. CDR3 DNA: TGTGCCAGCAGCCAAGAGGGGGCCCGGCTTGGAAACACCATATATTTT.

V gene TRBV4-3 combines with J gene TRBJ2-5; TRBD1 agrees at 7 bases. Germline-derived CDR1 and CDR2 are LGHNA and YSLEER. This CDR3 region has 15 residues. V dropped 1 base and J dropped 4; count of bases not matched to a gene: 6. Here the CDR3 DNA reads TGCGCCAGCAGCCAAGGCCCAGGGGGTGGAGAGACCCAGTACTTC. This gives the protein CASSQGPGGGETQYF.

CDR3 sequence (DNA): TGTGCCACGCACAGGGGGAAGAACACTGAAGCTTTCTTT. It codes for CATHRGKNTEAFF. The V gene is TRBV2, the J gene TRBJ1-1; 8 bases align to TRBD1. This CDR3 comprises 13 residues. Germline-derived CDR1 and CDR2 are SNHLY and FYNNEI. The V and J ends lost 10 bases and 1 base, in that order; junction bases with no gene match: 5.

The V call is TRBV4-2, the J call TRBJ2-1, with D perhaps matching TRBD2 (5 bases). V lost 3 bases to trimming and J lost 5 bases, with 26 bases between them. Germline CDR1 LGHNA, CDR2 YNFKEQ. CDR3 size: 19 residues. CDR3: CASSHDLPTTARMDNEQFF. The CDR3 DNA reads TGTGCCAGCAGCCATGATCTCCCGACTACCGCTCGAATGGACAATGAGCAGTTCTTC.

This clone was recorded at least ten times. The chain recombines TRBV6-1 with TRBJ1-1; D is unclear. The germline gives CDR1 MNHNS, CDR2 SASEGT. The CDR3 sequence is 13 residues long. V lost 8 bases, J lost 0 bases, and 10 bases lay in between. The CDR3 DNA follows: TGTGCCAGCGGAGGCACCATGAACACTGAAGCTTTCTTT. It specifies CASGGTMNTEAFF.

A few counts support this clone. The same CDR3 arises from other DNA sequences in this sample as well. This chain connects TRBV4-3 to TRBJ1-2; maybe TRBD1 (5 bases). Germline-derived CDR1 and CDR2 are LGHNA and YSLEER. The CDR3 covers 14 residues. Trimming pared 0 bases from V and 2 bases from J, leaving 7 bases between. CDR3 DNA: TGCGCCAGCAGCCAAGACAGGGTAAACTATGGCTACACCTTC. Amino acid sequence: CASSQDRVNYGYTF.

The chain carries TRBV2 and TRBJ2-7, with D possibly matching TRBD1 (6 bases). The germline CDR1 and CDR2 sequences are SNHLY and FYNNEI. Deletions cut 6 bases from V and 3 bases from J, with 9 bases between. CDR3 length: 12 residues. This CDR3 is CASSAQGYEQYF. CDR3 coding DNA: TGTGCCAGCAGCGCACAGGGCTACGAGCAGTACTTC.

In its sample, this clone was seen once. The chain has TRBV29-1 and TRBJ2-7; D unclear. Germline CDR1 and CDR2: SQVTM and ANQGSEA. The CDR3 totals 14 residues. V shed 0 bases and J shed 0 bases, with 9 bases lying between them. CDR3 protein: CSVEDKPSSYEQYF. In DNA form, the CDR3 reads TGCAGCGTTGAAGACAAGCCCAGCTCCTACGAGCAGTACTTC.

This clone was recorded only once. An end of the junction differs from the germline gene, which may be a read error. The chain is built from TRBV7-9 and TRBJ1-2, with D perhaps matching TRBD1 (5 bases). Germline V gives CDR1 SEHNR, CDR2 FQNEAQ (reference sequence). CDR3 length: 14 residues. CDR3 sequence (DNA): TGTGCCAGCATCTTACTGACAGTAGACTATGGCTACACCTTC. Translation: CASILLTVDYGYTF.

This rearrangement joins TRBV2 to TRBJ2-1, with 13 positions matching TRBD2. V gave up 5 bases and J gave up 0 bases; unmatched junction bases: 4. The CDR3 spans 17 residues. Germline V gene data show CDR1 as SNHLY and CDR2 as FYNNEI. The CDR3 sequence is CASSHRTSGSSYNEQFF. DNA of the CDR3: TGTGCCAGCAGTCATAGGACTAGCGGGAGCTCCTACAATGAGCAGTTCTTC.

The chain's CDR3 is CASSPRGEETQYF. The CDR3 coding sequence is TGTGCCAGCAGTCCGAGAGGGGAAGAGACCCAGTACTTC. The V gene is TRBV27, the J gene TRBJ2-5, with D perhaps given as TRBD1 or TRBD2 (5 bases each). The germline CDR1 and CDR2 sequences are MNHEY and SMNVEV (reference sequence). V was pared by 5 bases and J by 3 bases, with 10 bases between. The CDR3 loop spans 13 amino acids.

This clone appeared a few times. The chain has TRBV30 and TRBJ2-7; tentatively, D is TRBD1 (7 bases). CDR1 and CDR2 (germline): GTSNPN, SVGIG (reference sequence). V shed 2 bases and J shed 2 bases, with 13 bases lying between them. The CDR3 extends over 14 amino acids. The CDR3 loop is CAWSYQGGTYEQYF. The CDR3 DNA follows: TGTGCCTGGAGTTATCAGGGGGGAACCTACGAGCAGTACTTC.